This T cell receptor (beta chain) appears in the sequencing data of a study of T cell responses to AZD1222 COVID-19 vaccine. The wider study: Second doses were pooled across both intervals (about 4 or about 12 weeks). Points from the study as a whole: Baseline seropositivity occurred in only a handful of AZD1222 recipients. Among vaccine-associated CD4 TCRs, coverage spanned spike, with dominance at 160-218 and 743-854.

Comment on this clone: Its specificity is unknown.

The CDR3 contains 13 residues. Trimming pared 1 base from V and 2 bases from J, leaving 5 bases between. Germline CDR1 is SGHRS and CDR2 is YFSETQ. Using immunoSEQ multiplex PCR, the repertoire was profiled, and TCRdb retains in-frame clones only, with some absent. The data show just over 60,000 clones, over 60% seen once. Material: peripheral blood, obtained on day 0 of AZD1222 vaccination. This TCR came from an adult in good health. The rearrangement links TRBV5-1 to TRBJ2-3, with D possibly TRBD2 on 5 matching bases. For the CDR3, the DNA is TGCGCCAGCAGCTTGCTAGCCACAGATACGCAGTATTTT. Amino acids: CASSLLATDTQYF.